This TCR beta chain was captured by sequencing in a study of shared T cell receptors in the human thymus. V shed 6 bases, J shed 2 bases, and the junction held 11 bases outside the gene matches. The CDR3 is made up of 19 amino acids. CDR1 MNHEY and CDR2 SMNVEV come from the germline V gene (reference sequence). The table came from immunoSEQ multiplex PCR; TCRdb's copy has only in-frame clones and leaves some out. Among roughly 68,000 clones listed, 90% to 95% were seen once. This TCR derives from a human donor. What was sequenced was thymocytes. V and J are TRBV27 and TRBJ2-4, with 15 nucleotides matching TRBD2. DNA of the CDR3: TGTGCCAGCAGCTCGGGACTAGCGGGGGGCCCCGCCCCCAAAAACATTCAGTACTTC. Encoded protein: CASSSGLAGGPAPKNIQYF.